Each of the 32 T cell receptor beta chains below was sequenced from the same sample in a study of T cells of healthy individuals. TCRdb passed the 5' RACE reads through MiXCR, listing each CDR3 protein once. The data contain about 96,000 distinct CDR3 sequences, approximately 15% of them singletons. The receptors stem from a human donor in good health.

The chain uses TRBV28 and TRBJ2-5, with 7 bases fitting TRBD1. After removal of 5 bases from V and 3 bases from J, the junction contained 12 bases not matched to a gene. The germline CDR1 and CDR2 sequences are MDHEN and SYDVKM. The CDR3 length is 16 residues. The CDR3 bases are TGTGCCAGCAGTCCCACCGGGACAGCGTATGAAGAGACCCAGTACTTC. As protein: CASSPTGTAYEETQYF.

This clonotype was seen a few times. J is TRBJ2-1 and V is TRBV5-1; tentatively, D is TRBD2 (5 bases). CDR1 is SGHRS and CDR2 is YFSETQ in the germline V gene. The CDR3 is 12 residues long. Trimming removed 4 bases at V and 9 bases at J, with 11 bases between. CDR3 coding DNA: TGCGCCAGCAGCCCCTACGAGGGTGAGCAGTTCTTC. Amino acids: CASSPYEGEQFF.

This clonotype was seen ten or more times. The rearrangement uses TRBV20-1 and TRBJ2-1, with 11 bases aligning to TRBD2. The CDR3 sequence is 13 residues long. Germline V lookup: CDR1 DFQATT, CDR2 SNEGSKA (reference sequence). V shed 3 bases, J shed 8 bases, and the junction held 3 bases outside the gene matches. The CDR3 loop reads CSARTSGNYEQFF. The CDR3 DNA sequence: TGCAGTGCTAGGACTAGCGGGAATTATGAGCAGTTCTTC.

The table lists this clonotype with many counts. The V and J genes are TRBV9 and TRBJ2-3; D remains ambiguous. CDR1 is SGDLS and CDR2 is YYNGEE in the germline V gene. This CDR3 contains 14 residues. The V gene lost 3 bases and the J gene lost 4 bases, with 12 bases spanning the gap. The CDR3 region has the DNA TGTGCCAGCAGCGCTACCGACGGGTCAGATACGCAGTATTTT. This codes for CASSATDGSDTQYF.

The sample holds many counts of this clonotype. The chain links TRBV30 to TRBJ1-2; the match to TRBD1 covers 8 bases. This CDR3 is 13 amino acids long. Germline CDR1 GTSNPN, CDR2 SVGIG (reference sequence). V lost 0 bases and J lost 5; bases outside the gene matches: 2. The CDR3 reads CAWSVGTGYGYTF. The CDR3 DNA is TGTGCCTGGAGTGTAGGGACAGGATATGGCTACACCTTC.

This clonotype showed up just a few times. The chain couples TRBV10-3 to TRBJ2-1; 9 nucleotides match TRBD2. CDR1 ENHRY and CDR2 SYGVKD come from the germline V gene. The CDR3 contains 13 residues. V was clipped by 9 bases and J by 7 bases; unmatched bases: 7. The CDR3 nucleotides read TGTGCCATTTCGGCGGGGGGGCCAAATGAGCAGTTCTTC. This gives the protein CAISAGGPNEQFF.

The sample holds a few counts of this clonotype. The chain links TRBV7-2 to TRBJ2-3; TRBD2 agrees at 8 bases. The CDR3 is made up of 15 amino acids. The J segment lost 10 bases and the V segment lost 6 bases, leaving 15 bases of the junction unmatched. Germline CDR1 and CDR2: SGHTA and FQGNSA. CDR3 in DNA: TGTGCCAGCAGTCCAGTCGCCCGGGGGGGGGGCTCGCAGTATTTT. Translating gives CASSPVARGGGSQYF.

V is TRBV28 and J is TRBJ2-3; D assignment may be TRBD1 or TRBD2 (7 bases each). V was pared by 2 bases and J by 6 bases, with 15 bases between. The germline V gene encodes CDR1 MDHEN and CDR2 SYDVKM. This CDR3 contains 15 residues. CDR3 nucleotide sequence: TGTGCCAGCAGTTTAATGCAGGGGGGAGGGGATACGCAGTATTTT. It codes for CASSLMQGGGDTQYF. Filled out from reference TRBV28 and TRBJ2-3, the complete variable domain reads DVKVTQSSRYLVKRTGEKVFLECVQDMDHENMFWYRQDPGLGLRLIYFSYDVKMKEKGDIPEGYSVSREKKERFSLILESASTNQTSMYLCASSLMQGGGDTQYFGPGTRLTVL.

The chain couples TRBV15 to TRBJ1-5; no clear D gene. The germline gives CDR1 LNHNV, CDR2 YYDKDF (reference sequence). This CDR3 region has 15 residues. Trimming took 0 bases from V and 0 from J, leaving 6 bases between them. This CDR3 reads CATSRDARSNQPQHF. CDR3 coding DNA: TGTGCCACCAGCAGAGATGCCCGTAGCAATCAGCCCCAGCATTTT.

This sequence joins TRBV20-1 and TRBJ2-4; D gene unclear. The V and J ends lost 3 bases and 1 base respectively, with 13 bases between them. This CDR3 has 15 amino acids. Germline lookup yields CDR1 DFQATT and CDR2 SNEGSKA (reference sequence). The CDR3 loop reads CSARKSIGAKNIQYF. In nucleotides, the CDR3 is TGCAGTGCTAGGAAGTCCATAGGGGCCAAAAACATTCAGTACTTC.

This clonotype occurred a few times. CDR3: CASRVLTGENSPLHF. The DNA of the CDR3 is TGTGCCAGCAGAGTACTGACAGGTGAAAATTCACCCCTCCACTTT. The V gene is TRBV2, the J gene TRBJ1-6, with TRBD1 as a possible D gene (6 bases). The ends were cut back, 6 bases at V and 7 bases at J, with 16 bases in the middle. The V gene's germline CDR1 is SNHLY and CDR2 FYNNEI. The CDR3 totals 15 residues.

The chain has TRBV7-2 and TRBJ2-7; the D gene is possibly TRBD1 (6 bases). The CDR3 contains 13 residues. Trimming removed 0 bases at V and 4 bases at J, with 7 bases between. Germline V CDR1 and CDR2: SGHTA, FQGNSA. The CDR3 protein is CASSLAGQYEQYF. The DNA of the CDR3 is TGTGCCAGCAGCTTAGCCGGACAGTACGAGCAGTACTTC.

This clonotype was detected a few times. The chain uses TRBV7-2 and TRBJ1-6; D possibly corresponds to TRBD1 (5 bases). V was shortened by 6 bases and J by 0 bases, with 21 bases between the two germline ends. This CDR3 contains 19 residues. Germline CDR1 and CDR2: SGHTA and FQGNSA. The CDR3 region is CASRSGGRAASSYNSPLHF. CDR3 nucleotide sequence: TGTGCCAGCAGGTCCGGGGGGAGGGCAGCTAGCTCCTATAATTCACCCCTCCACTTT.

Ten or more counts support this clonotype. The chain links TRBV16 to TRBJ1-1, with D unclear. V was shortened by 0 bases and J by 2 bases, with 7 bases between the two germline ends. Germline CDR1 KGHSY, CDR2 FQNENV. The CDR3 spans 14 residues. The CDR3 DNA is TGTGCCAGCAGCCAATCGTTCGGCAACACTGAAGCTTTCTTT. Protein sequence: CASSQSFGNTEAFF.

This clonotype was seen a handful of times. The chain has TRBV12-3 or TRBV12-4 and TRBJ2-3, with 12 bases lining up with TRBD2. V shed 6 bases, J shed 8 bases, and the junction held 6 bases outside the gene matches. The length of the CDR3 is 14 residues. CDR3 coding DNA: TGTGCCAGCAGGCTAGCGGGGGGGCAAAGTACGCAGTATTTT. This sequence encodes CASRLAGGQSTQYF.

The V gene is TRBV3-1, the J gene TRBJ2-7; D unresolved. The V end was cut by 1 base, the J end by 0 bases, with 16 bases between. This CDR3 has 17 amino acids. Germline V CDR1 and CDR2: LGHDT, YNNKEL (reference sequence). CDR3: CASSQVTVGRNSYEQYF. CDR3 coding DNA: TGTGCCAGCAGCCAAGTAACGGTCGGCAGAAACTCCTACGAGCAGTACTTC.

This clonotype was picked up a small number of times. The CDR3 protein is CAHGAEPQETQYF. The DNA for the CDR3 is TGTGCCCACGGGGCGGAACCCCAAGAGACCCAGTACTTC. The V gene is TRBV5-5, the J gene TRBJ2-5; D possibly matches TRBD1 or TRBD2 (5 bases each). V lost 10 bases and J 1 base, leaving 14 bases between the germline ends. Germline V CDR1 and CDR2: SGHKS, YYEKEE (reference sequence). The CDR3 sequence is 13 residues long.

This chain joins TRBV6-2 or TRBV6-3 and TRBJ2-3; TRBD1 is a possible D gene (5 bases). CDR3 length: 13 residues. Between the trimmed V and J ends, which lost 7 bases and 5 bases, there was a span of 13 bases. Germline-derived CDR1 and CDR2 are MNHEY and SVGEGT. As DNA, the CDR3 is TGTGCCAGCATCGGCAGGGCCGTAGATACGCAGTATTTT. This translates into CASIGRAVDTQYF.

This clonotype has more than one count but fewer than ten. The CDR3 is CASSLGHHEQYF. CDR3 sequence (DNA): TGTGCCAGCAGCCTGGGGCACCACGAGCAGTACTTC. The chain couples TRBV6-6 to TRBJ2-7; TRBD1 might be the D (5 bases). CDR1 is MNHNY, CDR2 SVGAGI, per germline (reference sequence). CDR3 length: 12 amino acids. V dropped 6 bases and J dropped 5 bases, with 11 bases sitting between them.

The chain uses TRBV4-3 and TRBJ1-3, with a possible D match to TRBD1 (6 bases). The length of the CDR3 is 16 residues. Trimming took 3 bases from V and 0 from J, leaving 12 bases between them. Germline V gene data show CDR1 as LGHNA and CDR2 as YSLEER. CDR3 region: CASSHLDSFSGNTIYF. CDR3 sequence (DNA): TGCGCCAGCAGCCATTTGGACAGCTTCTCTGGAAACACCATATATTTT.

V gene TRBV6-5 combines with J gene TRBJ1-2; no firm D call. CDR3 length: 12 amino acids. Trimming took 7 bases from V and 2 from J, leaving 8 bases between them. Germline V gene sequence: CDR1 MNHEY, CDR2 SVGAGI. The DNA of the CDR3 is TGTGCCAGCACCTCAGGAAACTATGGCTACACCTTC. It encodes CASTSGNYGYTF.

This clonotype was seen a few times. This chain joins TRBV27 and TRBJ2-7, with D hard to call. Germline V gene lookup returns CDR1 MNHEY and CDR2 SMNVEV (reference sequence). This CDR3 comprises 16 residues. Trimming removed 7 bases at V and 6 bases at J, with 25 bases between. The CDR3 sequence: CASTAGRWSILGEQYF. In nucleotides, the CDR3 is TGTGCCAGCACAGCCGGGCGGTGGTCTATCCTCGGCGAGCAGTACTTC.

This clonotype was seen more than once but under ten times. V and J are TRBV20-1 and TRBJ2-5; perhaps TRBD2 as D (7 bases). V was clipped by 5 bases and J by 0 bases, with 16 bases between them. Germline loops: CDR1 DFQATT, CDR2 SNEGSKA (reference sequence). CDR3 size: 15 residues. The CDR3 coding sequence is TGCAGTGCTGGAGGGGGGGGGTCGTACCAAGAGACCCAGTACTTC. Amino acids: CSAGGGGSYQETQYF.

The rearrangement joins TRBV4-3 to TRBJ2-2; D is unclear. The V and J ends lost 4 bases and 9 bases respectively, with 12 bases between them. CDR3 length: 13 residues. Germline V gives CDR1 LGHNA, CDR2 YSLEER. The CDR3 DNA is TGCGCCAGCAGCCCTTTATCGTCCAGGGAGCTGTTTTTT. Its protein product is CASSPLSSRELFF.

The chain uses TRBV4-2 and TRBJ2-1; 8 positions match TRBD2. The CDR3 sequence is 13 residues long. Unmatched junction bases numbered 5, after V lost 0 bases and J lost 13 bases. Germline CDR1 and CDR2: LGHNA and YNFKEQ. The CDR3 region is CASSQESGRNQFF. Written as DNA, the CDR3 is TGTGCCAGCAGCCAAGAAAGCGGGAGAAACCAGTTCTTC.

This clonotype was picked up many times. The genes are TRBV7-3 and TRBJ1-1; D possibly corresponds to TRBD1 (5 bases). The ends were cut back, 0 bases at V and 4 bases at J, with 15 bases in the middle. Germline values: CDR1 SGHTA, CDR2 FQGTGA. The CDR3 extends over 16 amino acids. For the CDR3, the DNA is TGTGCCAGCAGCTTAACAAATCCTCCAGGGTTCACTGAAGCTTTCTTT. Its translation is CASSLTNPPGFTEAFF.

This clonotype was found many times. The genes are TRBV18 and TRBJ2-2, with D possibly TRBD2 on 5 matching bases. Trimming took 8 bases from V and 0 from J, leaving 13 bases between them. The CDR3 is 15 amino acids. Germline CDR1 KGHSH, CDR2 LQKENI. The CDR3 bases are TGTGCCAGCACACTCCGGGGTTCGAACACCGGGGAGCTGTTTTTT. Translated: CASTLRGSNTGELFF.

This clonotype was recorded once. The chain recombines TRBV5-6 with TRBJ2-2, with D perhaps matching TRBD2 (5 bases). The CDR3 is made up of 13 amino acids. The germline gives CDR1 SGHDT, CDR2 YYEEEE. V was pared by 0 bases and J by 6 bases, with 6 bases between. CDR3 in amino acids: CASSLGRSGELFF. CDR3 bases: TGTGCCAGCAGCTTGGGGAGGTCCGGGGAGCTGTTTTTT.

This clonotype was seen more than once but under ten times. The V gene is TRBV27, the J gene TRBJ1-6; D gene uncertain. Germline CDR1 MNHEY, CDR2 SMNVEV (reference sequence). The CDR3 contains 15 residues. Trimming stripped 8 bases from V and 4 bases from J, with 15 bases between. The CDR3 DNA is TGTGCCAGCTCCCCTCTGGTGACTTATAATTCACCCCTCCACTTT. It is translated as CASSPLVTYNSPLHF.

This clonotype has just a few counts. This chain joins TRBV2 and TRBJ1-1, with D hard to call. Deletions cut 2 bases from V and 8 bases from J, with 6 bases between. Germline lookup yields CDR1 SNHLY and CDR2 FYNNEI. The CDR3 consists of 11 residues. CDR3 nucleotide sequence: TGTGCCAGCAGTGAATATGGGGAAGCTTTCTTT. Amino acid sequence: CASSEYGEAFF.

The genes are TRBV10-1 and TRBJ2-5, with 7 bases fitting TRBD2. Germline V lookup: CDR1 WNHNN, CDR2 SYGVQD (reference sequence). The V gene end was trimmed by 6 bases and the J gene end by 5 bases; junction bases not matched to a gene: 9. This CDR3 is built from 14 residues. The CDR3 nucleotides read TGCGCCAGCAGGAGACTAGCCGGGCTGGAGACCCAGTACTTC. Residues: CASRRLAGLETQYF.

This clonotype was detected many times. The chain uses TRBV29-1 and TRBJ1-2, with unresolved D. The germline CDR1 and CDR2 sequences are SQVTM and ANQGSEA. Trimming shortened V by 3 bases and J by 0 bases, and 8 bases separated the two germline ends. CDR3 size: 13 residues. The CDR3: CSVEAGPNYGYTF. In DNA form, the CDR3 reads TGCAGCGTTGAGGCAGGCCCTAACTATGGCTACACCTTC.